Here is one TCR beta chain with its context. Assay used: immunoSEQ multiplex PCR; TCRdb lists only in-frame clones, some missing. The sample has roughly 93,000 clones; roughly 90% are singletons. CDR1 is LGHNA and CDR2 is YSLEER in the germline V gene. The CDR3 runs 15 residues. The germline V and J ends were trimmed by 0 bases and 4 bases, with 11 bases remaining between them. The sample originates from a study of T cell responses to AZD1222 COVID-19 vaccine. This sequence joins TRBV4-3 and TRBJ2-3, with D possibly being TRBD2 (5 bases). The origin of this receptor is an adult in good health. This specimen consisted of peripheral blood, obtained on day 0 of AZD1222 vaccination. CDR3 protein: CASSQDPLAPDTQYF. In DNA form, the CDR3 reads TGCGCCAGCAGCCAAGATCCCCTAGCTCCAGATACGCAGTATTTT.